Listed here are 19 T cell receptor beta chains from one sample, sequenced in a study of blood T cell repertoires in COVID-19. The data were produced by immunoSEQ multiplex PCR, yet TCRdb's version contains in-frame clones alone and is incomplete. The table lists about 220,000 clones, under 90% of them singletons. The sequenced sample consisted of peripheral blood. These receptors were obtained from a man under 40 with active or convalescent COVID-19.

The V and J genes are TRBV27 and TRBJ2-1; D is undetermined. The CDR3 runs 13 residues. The V end lost 1 base, the J end lost 8 bases, and 9 bases lay between the germline ends. Germline V CDR1 and CDR2: MNHEY, SMNVEV (reference sequence). The CDR3: CASSLWFRYEQFF. The CDR3 coding sequence is TGTGCCAGCAGTTTATGGTTTCGGTATGAGCAGTTCTTC.

This clone was seen just once. This chain joins TRBV4-3 and TRBJ2-7; D is perhaps TRBD2 (6 bases). Germline V gene sequence: CDR1 LGHNA, CDR2 YSLEER. The CDR3 length is 16 residues. The germline V and J ends were trimmed by 1 base and 0 bases, with 13 bases remaining between them. DNA for the CDR3: TGCGCCAGCAGCCAAGGGGGAGGACATGCCTCCTACGAGCAGTACTTC. Translation: CASSQGGGHASYEQYF.

This clone is medium-sized. The chain links TRBV13 to TRBJ2-6; 12 bases are a match to TRBD2. Germline CDR1 is PRHDT and CDR2 is FYEKMQ (reference sequence). CDR3 length: 18 residues. J gave up 0 bases and V 4 bases, and 4 bases lay outside the gene matches. Here the CDR3 DNA reads TGTGCCAGCAGCTCCGGACTAGCGGGGTCCTCTGGGGCCAACGTCCTGACTTTC. This encodes CASSSGLAGSSGANVLTF.

The chain joins TRBV30 to TRBJ1-5, with unresolved D. CDR3 size: 12 residues. The ends were cut back, 3 bases at V and 4 bases at J, with 7 bases in the middle. Germline CDR1 GTSNPN, CDR2 SVGIG (reference sequence). DNA for the CDR3: TGTGCCTGGAGCGTAGCAAATCAGCCCCAGCATTTT. It specifies CAWSVANQPQHF. Based on the CDR3 plus reference TRBV30 and TRBJ1-5, the full variable domain is SQTIHQWPATLVQPVGSPLSLECTVEGTSNPNLYWYRQAAGRGLQLLFYSVGIGQISSEVPQNLSASRPQDRQFILSSKKLLLSDSGFYLCAWSVANQPQHFGDGTRLSIL.

The chain carries TRBV24-1 and TRBJ1-2; 7 bases are shared with TRBD1. CDR1 and CDR2 (germline): KGHDR, SFDVKD. The CDR3 consists of 15 residues. The junction had 8 bases not matched to a gene; V was cut back by 6 bases and J by 2 bases. This CDR3 is CATSQTQTGNYGYTF. Here the CDR3 DNA reads TGTGCCACCAGTCAAACTCAGACAGGGAACTATGGCTACACCTTC.

This clone occurred once. The rearrangement links TRBV18 to TRBJ1-2; 7 bases agree with TRBD1. The CDR3 runs 16 residues. V shed 3 bases, J shed 8 bases, and the junction held 15 bases outside the gene matches. Germline CDR1 and CDR2: KGHSH and LQKENI. The CDR3: CASSPAPDRLVPGYTF. In DNA form, the CDR3 reads TGTGCCAGCTCACCGGCCCCGGACAGGCTGGTACCAGGCTACACCTTC. The complete variable domain, with remaining parts taken from reference TRBV18 and TRBJ1-2, reads NAGVMQNPRHLVRRRGQEARLRCSPMKGHSHVYWYRQLPEEGLKFMVYLQKENIIDESGMPKERFSAEFPKEGPSILRIQQVVRGDSAAYFCASSPAPDRLVPGYTFGSGTRLTVV.

This chain links TRBV5-1 with TRBJ2-7; TRBD1 matches at 7 bases. Germline CDR1 SGHRS, CDR2 YFSETQ. V was pared by 5 bases and J by 2 bases, with 4 bases of the junction left unmatched. This CDR3 has 13 amino acids. The CDR3 DNA follows: TGCGCCAGCAGGGGGGACAGAACCTACGAGCAGTACTTC. This encodes CASRGDRTYEQYF. The complete variable domain, with remaining parts taken from reference TRBV5-1 and TRBJ2-7, reads KAGVTQTPRYLIKTRGQQVTLSCSPISGHRSVSWYQQTPGQGLQFLFEYFSETQRNKGNFPGRFSGRQFSNSRSEMNVSTLELGDSALYLCASRGDRTYEQYFGPGTRLTVT.

The V and J genes are TRBV6-5 and TRBJ2-5; no reliable D call. Germline V gene data show CDR1 as MNHEY and CDR2 as SVGAGI. The CDR3 contains 14 residues. Trimming cost V 5 bases and J 1 base, with 11 bases left between them. The chain's CDR3 is CASSRSISQETQYF. DNA for the CDR3: TGTGCCAGCAGTAGAAGCATATCCCAAGAGACCCAGTACTTC.

Here the CDR3 reads CASSSSGGRTYNSPLHF. The DNA of the CDR3 is TGTGCCAGCAGTTCGTCAGGGGGTAGAACCTATAATTCACCCCTCCACTTT. The V gene is TRBV27, the J gene TRBJ1-6; 7 bases agree with TRBD1. The CDR3 totals 17 residues. CDR1 MNHEY and CDR2 SMNVEV come from the germline V gene (reference sequence). Losses at the gene ends were 4 bases for V and 2 bases for J; bases not matched to a gene: 8.

The chain carries TRBV5-1 and TRBJ2-5; 8 bases fit TRBD2. V lost 2 bases and J lost 5; bases outside the gene matches: 11. The CDR3 extends over 16 amino acids. Germline V CDR1 and CDR2: SGHRS, YFSETQ. CDR3 in DNA: TGCGCCAGCAGCTTAGATGGCGGGGGGATCGGGGAGACCCAGTACTTC. This codes for CASSLDGGGIGETQYF.

J is TRBJ1-2 and V is TRBV3-1 (or the pseudogene TRBV3-2); no firm D call. Trimming removed 1 base at V and 8 bases at J, with 8 bases between. Germline V gene lookup returns CDR1 LGHDT and CDR2 YNNKEL (reference sequence). The CDR3 extends over 12 amino acids. The CDR3 sequence: CASSQGGRGYTF. Here the CDR3 DNA reads TGTGCCAGCAGCCAAGGAGGGAGAGGCTACACCTTC.

A word on this clone: The same CDR3 can be traced to other DNA sequences in this sample. The rearrangement uses TRBV3-1 (or the pseudogene TRBV3-2) and TRBJ2-5; D remains unclear. In germline, CDR1 is LGHDT, CDR2 YNNKEL (reference sequence). The V gene lost 1 base and the J gene lost 1 base, with 7 bases spanning the gap. CDR3 size: 14 residues. The CDR3 protein is CASSQGTGQETQYF. The CDR3 nucleotides are TGTGCCAGCAGCCAAGGAACGGGCCAAGAGACCCAGTACTTC.

The V and J genes are TRBV27 and TRBJ2-2; possibly TRBD1 for D (6 bases). Trimming shortened V by 2 bases and J by 1 base, and 8 bases separated the two germline ends. In germline, CDR1 is MNHEY, CDR2 SMNVEV (reference sequence). This CDR3 contains 15 residues. The CDR3, as DNA: TGTGCCAGCAGTTTACAGGGGATGAACACCGGGGAGCTGTTTTTT. Protein: CASSLQGMNTGELFF.

V gene TRBV27 combines with J gene TRBJ2-7; perhaps TRBD1 as D (5 bases). Germline CDR1 and CDR2: MNHEY and SMNVEV (reference sequence). The CDR3 is 14 residues long. Trimming pared 8 bases from V and 0 bases from J, leaving 14 bases between. CDR3 coding DNA: TGTGCCAGCGGCCTCGACAGACACTCCTACGAGCAGTACTTC. It codes for CASGLDRHSYEQYF.

V usage is TRBV9 and J usage is TRBJ2-5, with 11 positions matching TRBD1. Germline V CDR1 and CDR2: SGDLS, YYNGEE. The CDR3 contains 13 residues. V lost 3 bases to trimming and J lost 10 bases; unmatched junction nucleotides: 5. This chain's CDR3 is CASSGDRGSDQYF. CDR3 sequence (DNA): TGTGCCAGCAGCGGGGACAGGGGGTCAGACCAGTACTTC.

This clone was detected a few times. The chain uses TRBV6-6 and TRBJ1-5; D remains ambiguous. Germline V lookup: CDR1 MNHNY, CDR2 SVGAGI (reference sequence). The ends were cut back, 5 bases at V and 2 bases at J, with 13 bases in the middle. The CDR3 contains 15 residues. CDR3 DNA sequence: TGTGCCAGCAGTCAGAACTGGAGCGGCAATCAGCCCCAGCATTTT. Translation: CASSQNWSGNQPQHF.

This clone appeared a single time. The chain joins TRBV28 to TRBJ1-2, with TRBD1 identical over 8 bases. The V gene's germline CDR1 is MDHEN and CDR2 SYDVKM. CDR3 length: 16 residues. V gave up 1 base and J gave up 7 bases; unmatched junction bases: 11. In nucleotides, the CDR3 is TGTGCCAGCAGTTTATCAGGGGCAGGGGGCTTTAGTGGCTACACCTTC. It codes for CASSLSGAGGFSGYTF.

The J gene is TRBJ2-1, the V gene TRBV4-3; 10 nucleotides match TRBD2. Trimming cost V 0 bases and J 7 bases; bases outside gene matches: 6. Looked up from germline, CDR1 is LGHNA and CDR2 is YSLEER. The CDR3 sequence is 16 residues long. The DNA of the CDR3 is TGCGCCAGCAGCCAAGAACCTAGCGGGAGAGGTAATGAGCAGTTCTTC. Residues: CASSQEPSGRGNEQFF.

The chain uses TRBV18 and TRBJ2-6; possibly TRBD2 for D (7 bases). V was shortened by 3 bases and J by 0 bases, with 15 bases between the two germline ends. The germline V gene encodes CDR1 KGHSH and CDR2 LQKENI. The CDR3 totals 18 residues. This CDR3 is CASSPLGGDGSGANVLTF. The CDR3, as DNA: TGTGCCAGCTCACCTCTAGGGGGGGACGGCTCTGGGGCCAACGTCCTGACTTTC.